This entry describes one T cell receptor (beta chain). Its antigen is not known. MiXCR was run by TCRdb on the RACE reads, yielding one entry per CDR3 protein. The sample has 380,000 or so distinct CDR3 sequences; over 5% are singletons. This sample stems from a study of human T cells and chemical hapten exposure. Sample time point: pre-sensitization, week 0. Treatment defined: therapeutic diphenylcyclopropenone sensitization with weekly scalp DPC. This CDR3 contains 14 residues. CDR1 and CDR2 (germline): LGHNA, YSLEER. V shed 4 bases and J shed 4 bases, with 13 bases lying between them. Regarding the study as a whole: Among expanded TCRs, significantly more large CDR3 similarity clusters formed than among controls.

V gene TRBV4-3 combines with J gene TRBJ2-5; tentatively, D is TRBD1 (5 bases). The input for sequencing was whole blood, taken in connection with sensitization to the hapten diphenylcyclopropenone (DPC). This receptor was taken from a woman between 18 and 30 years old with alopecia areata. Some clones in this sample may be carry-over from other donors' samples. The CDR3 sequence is CASSLNGQRETQYF. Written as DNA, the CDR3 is TGCGCCAGCAGCCTTAACGGACAAAGAGAGACCCAGTACTTC.